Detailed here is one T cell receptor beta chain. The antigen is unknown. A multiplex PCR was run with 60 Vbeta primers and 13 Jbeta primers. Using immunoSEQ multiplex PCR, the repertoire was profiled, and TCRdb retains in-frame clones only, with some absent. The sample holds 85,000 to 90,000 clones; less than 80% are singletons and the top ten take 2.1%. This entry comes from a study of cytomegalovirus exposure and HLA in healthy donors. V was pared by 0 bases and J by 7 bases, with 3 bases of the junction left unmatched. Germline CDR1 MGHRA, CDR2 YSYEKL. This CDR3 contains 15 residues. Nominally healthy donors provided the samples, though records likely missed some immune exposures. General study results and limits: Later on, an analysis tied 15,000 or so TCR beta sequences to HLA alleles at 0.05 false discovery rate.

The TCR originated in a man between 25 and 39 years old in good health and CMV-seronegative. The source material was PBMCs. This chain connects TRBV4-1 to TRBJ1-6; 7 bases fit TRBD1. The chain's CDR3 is CASSQDPRGNSPLHF. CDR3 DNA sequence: TGCGCCAGCAGCCAAGACCCCAGGGGGAATTCACCCCTCCACTTT.